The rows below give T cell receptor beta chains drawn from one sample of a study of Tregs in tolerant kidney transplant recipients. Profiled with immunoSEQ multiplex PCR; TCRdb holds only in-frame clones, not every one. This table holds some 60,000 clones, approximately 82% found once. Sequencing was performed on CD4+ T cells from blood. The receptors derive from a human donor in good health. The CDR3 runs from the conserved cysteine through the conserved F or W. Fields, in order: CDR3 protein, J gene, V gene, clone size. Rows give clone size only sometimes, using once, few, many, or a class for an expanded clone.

CAWKPGLSTDTQYF TRBJ2-3 TRBV30 -
CATSRGRTMVYEQYF - TRBV15 -
CASSLVGTRSYEQYF TRBJ2-7 TRBV7-2 -
CASRGQNYGYTF TRBJ1-2 TRBV27 medium-sized
CASAYGIPSYEQYF TRBJ2-7 TRBV5-1 few
CAISESRDAKNEQFF TRBJ2-1 TRBV10-3 -
CATSRDRARGVYTEAFF TRBJ1-1 TRBV15 -
CASSPDIVNYGYTF TRBJ1-2 TRBV7-2 -
CASSRTTGELFF TRBJ2-2 TRBV5-8 -
CASRPSGQGYEQYF TRBJ2-7 TRBV9 -
CASSRDSGTEAFF TRBJ1-1 TRBV7-9 -
CASSLTVNTEAFF TRBJ1-1 TRBV6-5 -
CASSPRGQRTYEQYF TRBJ2-7 TRBV18 -
CASSTRPSQGWDTEAFF TRBJ1-1 TRBV5-6 -
CASRWGGMDTIYF TRBJ1-3 TRBV19 -
CASSLGGGYTF TRBJ1-2 TRBV4-1 few
CASSQDEGTGQPQHF TRBJ1-5 TRBV4-3 -
CASSVAGGEKNIQYF TRBJ2-4 TRBV2 -
CAWSIGRLYNSPLHF TRBJ1-6 TRBV30 few
CASSLQGQGANGYTF TRBJ1-2 TRBV5-4 -
CASSQSEISGPDEQYF TRBJ2-7 TRBV16 -
CASSSAGGAETQYF TRBJ2-5 TRBV5-1 -
CASSLGRQAGYTF TRBJ1-2 TRBV5-6 -
CASSRINTEAFF TRBJ1-1 TRBV5-6 -
CASRNSYEQYF TRBJ2-7 TRBV19 -
CASSRTSASTDTQYF TRBJ2-3 TRBV2 once
CASSRGQGSSGANVLTF TRBJ2-6 TRBV18 once
CASSLNGGTSTGELFF TRBJ2-2 TRBV7-2 -
CASSLTSGGPDTQYF TRBJ2-3 TRBV18 -
CTSSQDRLYRYGYTF TRBJ1-2 TRBV1 few
CASRSTSGRARETQYF TRBJ2-5 TRBV7-2 -
CASSLGQANTEAFF TRBJ1-1 TRBV7-8 once
CASSAFGQPNTEAFF TRBJ1-1 TRBV9 few
CASRKVEGNQPQHF TRBJ1-5 TRBV6-1 -
CASSVDSSGNTIYF TRBJ1-3 TRBV9 -
CASSLGRDWGTEAFF TRBJ1-1 TRBV11-3 -
CAISQRGSGQLNYEQYF TRBJ2-7 TRBV10-3 -
CSVVGESLAFPDF TRBJ1-2 TRBV29-1 medium-sized
CASSLTPSGSPLHF TRBJ1-6 TRBV7-3 -
CASKTGNYGYTF TRBJ1-2 TRBV27 -
CSADGGSGANVLTF TRBJ2-6 TRBV29-1 -
CASSVEPGTGNTIYF TRBJ1-3 TRBV9 -
CASSQERASGTDTQYF TRBJ2-3 TRBV4-2 few
CASPPYTTSGEDNEQFF TRBJ2-1 TRBV2 -
CAWSRDRGSLTRGYTF TRBJ1-2 TRBV30 few
CASSYSGNGEQYF TRBJ2-7 TRBV4-1 -
CASSDVRDEQYF - TRBV6-1 -
CASSSRDGWDEKLFF TRBJ1-4 TRBV7-2 -
CAWFRDRVFDNGYTF TRBJ1-2 TRBV30 few
CASSRRQGATGANVLTF TRBJ2-6 TRBV5-6 few
CASSKPSTANYGYTF TRBJ1-2 TRBV7-9 -
CASSPGGTSGVGEQFF TRBJ2-1 TRBV5-4 -
CASSAATGGTQETQYF TRBJ2-5 TRBV2 -
CASRTSIGAWSTDTQYF TRBJ2-3 TRBV5-6 -